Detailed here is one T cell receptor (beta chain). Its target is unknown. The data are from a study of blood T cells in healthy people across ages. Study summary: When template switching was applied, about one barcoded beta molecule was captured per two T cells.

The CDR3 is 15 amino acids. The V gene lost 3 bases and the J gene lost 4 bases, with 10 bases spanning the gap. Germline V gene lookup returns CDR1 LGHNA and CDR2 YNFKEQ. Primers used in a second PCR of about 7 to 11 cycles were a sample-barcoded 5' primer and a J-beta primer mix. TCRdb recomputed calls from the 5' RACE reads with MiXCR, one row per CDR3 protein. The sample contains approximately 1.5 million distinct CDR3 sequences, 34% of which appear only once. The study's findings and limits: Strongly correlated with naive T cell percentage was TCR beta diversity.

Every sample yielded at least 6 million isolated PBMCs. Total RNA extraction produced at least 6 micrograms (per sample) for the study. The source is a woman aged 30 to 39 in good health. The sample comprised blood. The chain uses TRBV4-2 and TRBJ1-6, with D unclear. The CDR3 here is CASSQEDGYNSPLHF. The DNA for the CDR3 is TGTGCCAGCAGCCAGGAGGACGGGTATAATTCACCCCTCCACTTT.